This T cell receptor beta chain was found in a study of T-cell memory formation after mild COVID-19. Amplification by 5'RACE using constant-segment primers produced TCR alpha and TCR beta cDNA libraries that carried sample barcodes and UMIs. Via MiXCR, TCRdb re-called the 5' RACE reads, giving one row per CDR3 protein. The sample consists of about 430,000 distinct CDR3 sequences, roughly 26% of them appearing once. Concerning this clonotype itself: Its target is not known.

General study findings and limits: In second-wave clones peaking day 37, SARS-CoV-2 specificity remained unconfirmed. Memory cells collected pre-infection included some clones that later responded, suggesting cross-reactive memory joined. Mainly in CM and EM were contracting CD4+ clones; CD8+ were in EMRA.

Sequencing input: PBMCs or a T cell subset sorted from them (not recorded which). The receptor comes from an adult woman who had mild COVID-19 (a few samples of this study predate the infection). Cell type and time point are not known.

The CDR3 is CASSPDRARQPQHF. CDR3 sequence (DNA): TGTGCCAGCAGTCCAGATAGGGCTAGGCAGCCCCAGCATTTT. The chain has TRBV12-3 or TRBV12-4 and TRBJ1-5; D is unclear. The CDR3 is 14 residues long. V lost 5 bases and J 7 bases, leaving 15 bases between the germline ends.